This is a list of T cell receptor beta chains from one sample in a study of shared clonotypes between healthy human individuals. Profiling relied on immunoSEQ multiplex PCR, and the TCRdb table lists in-frame clones only, not all of them. The table records some 580,000 clones, around 97% of them present only once. The sample was naive CD4+ T cells sorted from blood. These receptors were taken from a woman aged 25-40 years in good health. Both conserved end residues are part of each CDR3. Fields, in order: V gene, CDR3 protein.

TRBV7-8	CASSLIARGPTDTQYF
TRBV9	CASSLGQGADYTF
TRBV10-2	CASRANYEQYF
TRBV6-1	CASSELPGNQPQHF
TRBV7-9	CASSLAMASGEQYF
TRBV10-1	CASSESLAPTSEQFF
TRBV6-1	CASSPGGGAQPQHF
TRBV28	CASSLIRAHPGREAFF
TRBV28	CASRARTGPTDTQYF
TRBV29-1	CSVVGTSGNTIYF
TRBV28	CASSSASGRAYEQYF
TRBV28	CASSSQGAQYYGYTF
TRBV27	CASSLSGGGYEQYF
TRBV2	CASSQDLRGLVTEAFF
TRBV28	CASSFHGASFYEQYF
TRBV27	CASSFGLAGPNTQYF
TRBV11-3	CASSLGHREDYGYTF
TRBV27	CASSLSRPGPPYEQYF
TRBV5-5	CASSVGTQETQYF
TRBV5-1	CASSLGTSGRNEQFF
TRBV2	CASSENLETQYF
TRBV27	CASSLGGPLYGYTF
TRBV28	CASKWGSRGNQPQHF
TRBV11-2	CASSLGGGTYEQYF
TRBV5-1	CASSLDLYEQYF
TRBV5-8	CATLRNTIYF
TRBV30	CAWSVYEGTDTQYF
TRBV28	CASSQPGTGRQPQHF
TRBV21-1	CASSKIALRRETQYF
TRBV28	CASSSGTSGIYEQYF
TRBV30	CAWRYQGVLETQYF
TRBV10-3	CAISSTGRYGYTF
TRBV15	CATSRDRGAEKLFF
TRBV4-1	CASSQIGQGPGYTF
TRBV9	CASSVGDRGPLSGANVLTF
TRBV6-4	CASSPVGGTGLNTEAFF